Each of the 30 T cell receptor beta chains below was sequenced from the same sample in a study of blood T cell repertoires in COVID-19. Produced via immunoSEQ multiplex PCR; TCRdb's table is partial and in-frame only. In the table there are around 89,000 clones, around 72% of which are singletons. Sequenced: peripheral blood. The receptors derive from a woman older than 75 with acute or convalescent COVID-19.

The rearrangement joins TRBV7-9 to TRBJ2-5; a weak D match, TRBD2 (6 bases). Germline CDR1 is SEHNR and CDR2 is FQNEAQ (reference sequence). The CDR3 sequence is 14 residues long. Trimming stripped 5 bases from V and 2 bases from J, with 12 bases between. CDR3 sequence reads: CASSPGASQETQYF. The CDR3 DNA follows: TGTGCCAGCAGCCCGGGAGCATCTCAAGAGACCCAGTACTTC.

J is TRBJ2-3 and V is TRBV19; TRBD1 matches 7 bases. The V and J ends lost 3 bases and 4 bases, in that order; junction bases with no gene match: 7. Germline V gene lookup returns CDR1 LNHDA and CDR2 SQIVND (reference sequence). The CDR3 is made up of 15 amino acids. CDR3 region: CASSIRRGYADTQYF. CDR3 in DNA: TGTGCCAGTAGTATTCGCAGGGGGTACGCAGATACGCAGTATTTT.

In DNA form, the CDR3 reads TGTGCCAGCAGCTCGCGGGGGCGGGAGACCCAGTACTTC. This sequence encodes CASSSRGRETQYF. The gene calls are TRBV7-2 and TRBJ2-5; D perhaps matches TRBD2 (7 bases). CDR3 length: 13 residues. V was cut by 4 bases and J by 5 bases, with 11 bases left in between. The germline CDR1 and CDR2 sequences are SGHTA and FQGNSA.

This rearrangement joins TRBV24-1 to TRBJ2-2, with 9 bases matching TRBD1. This CDR3 spans 15 amino acids. Germline V gives CDR1 KGHDR, CDR2 SFDVKD. V shed 3 bases, J shed 3 bases, and the junction held 1 base outside the gene matches. The chain's CDR3 is CATSDGTGHTGELFF. The CDR3 nucleotides read TGTGCCACCAGTGATGGGACAGGGCACACCGGGGAGCTGTTTTTT.

V and J are TRBV5-6 and TRBJ1-1; TRBD1 matches 8 bases. The CDR3 has 17 residues. Looked up from germline, CDR1 is SGHDT and CDR2 is YYEEEE. V lost 2 bases and J lost 4; bases outside the gene matches: 13. CDR3: CASSFFADGQGITEAFF. CDR3 DNA sequence: TGTGCCAGCAGCTTTTTTGCAGACGGACAGGGTATCACTGAAGCTTTCTTT.

CDR3 region: CASSLVSGERGSPLHF. CDR3 sequence (DNA): TGTGCCAGCAGCTTAGTCTCAGGGGAAAGAGGTTCACCCCTCCACTTT. The chain carries TRBV7-9 and TRBJ1-6; tentative D call: TRBD1 (6 bases). Trimming took off 1 base at V and 9 bases at J, with 16 bases between the two ends. CDR1 and CDR2 from the germline V gene are SEHNR and FQNEAQ (reference sequence). CDR3 size: 16 residues.

This clone has just a few counts. This sequence joins TRBV29-1 and TRBJ1-1, with TRBD1 matching 7 bases. The junction had 1 base not matched to a gene; V was cut back by 2 bases and J by 4 bases. This CDR3 contains 12 residues. Germline V gene sequence: CDR1 SQVTM, CDR2 ANQGSEA. This chain's CDR3 is CSVEQGGTEAFF. For the CDR3, the DNA is TGCAGCGTTGAACAGGGGGGCACTGAAGCTTTCTTT.

In this sample, this clone turned up once. The chain has TRBV6-5 and TRBJ2-7; 7 bases map to TRBD1. This CDR3 comprises 14 residues. Trimming took 5 bases from V and 2 from J; bases not matched to a gene: 6. Germline values: CDR1 MNHEY, CDR2 SVGAGI. In nucleotides, the CDR3 is TGTGCCAGCAGTCGGACAGGCCAGGCCTACGAGCAGTACTTC. The encoded protein is CASSRTGQAYEQYF.

This clone came up a few times. The V and J genes are TRBV20-1 and TRBJ1-2, with TRBD1 as a possible D gene (6 bases). CDR3 length equals 11 residues. Germline-derived CDR1 and CDR2 are DFQATT and SNEGSKA (reference sequence). Trimming took off 5 bases at V and 6 bases at J, with 10 bases between the two ends. The CDR3 nucleotides read TGCAGTGCTTACAGGGTTAATGGCTACACCTTC. Its protein is CSAYRVNGYTF.

The V call is TRBV5-5, the J call TRBJ2-4; D not resolved. The CDR3 length is 13 residues. Germline V gives CDR1 SGHKS, CDR2 YYEKEE (reference sequence). The V gene lost 0 bases and the J gene lost 5 bases, with 6 bases spanning the gap. CDR3 nucleotide sequence: TGTGCCAGCAGCTTGGAAGCTCAAAACATTCAGTACTTC. Translated, it gives CASSLEAQNIQYF.

This rearrangement joins TRBV12-5 to TRBJ2-7; a possible D gene is TRBD1 (6 bases). CDR1 is LGHNT, CDR2 FRNRAP, per germline. Trimming cost V 1 base and J 3 bases, with 10 bases left between them. The CDR3 spans 14 residues. CDR3 protein: CASGLGARGYEQYF. The CDR3 DNA is TGTGCTAGTGGTTTGGGGGCCAGGGGCTACGAGCAGTACTTC.

The CDR3, as DNA: TGTGCCAGCAGTTGGACAGGGGGAACCAACTATGGCTACACCTTC. Residues: CASSWTGGTNYGYTF. The V gene is TRBV27, the J gene TRBJ1-2; 10 bases align to TRBD1. CDR3 length: 15 amino acids. Looked up from germline, CDR1 is MNHEY and CDR2 is SMNVEV (reference sequence). V was clipped by 4 bases and J by 2 bases; unmatched bases: 4.

This clone was observed many times. The chain joins TRBV7-2 to TRBJ2-2, with D possibly being TRBD1 (5 bases). The CDR3 runs 15 residues. Trimming cost V 1 base and J 1 base, with 7 bases left between them. CDR1 and CDR2 (germline): SGHTA, FQGNSA. This chain's CDR3 is CASSLGGQNTGELFF. The CDR3 nucleotides read TGTGCCAGCAGCTTAGGTGGACAGAACACCGGGGAGCTGTTTTTT.

V and J are TRBV28 and TRBJ2-5, with a tentative D call TRBD2 (5 bases). The V end was cut by 5 bases, the J end by 1 base, with 14 bases between. CDR3 length: 15 amino acids. The germline V gene encodes CDR1 MDHEN and CDR2 SYDVKM. CDR3 sequence reads: CASSRAAGFQETQYF. For the CDR3, the DNA is TGTGCCAGCAGTCGGGCTGCGGGTTTCCAAGAGACCCAGTACTTC.

V gene TRBV4-3 combines with J gene TRBJ1-1; D is unclear. CDR1 and CDR2 from the germline V gene are LGHNA and YSLEER. The CDR3 has 16 amino acids. V was shortened by 0 bases and J by 4 bases, with 15 bases between the two germline ends. CDR3 coding DNA: TGCGCCAGCAGCCAAGATAATTATCAGAGCGTCACTGAAGCTTTCTTT. Its translation is CASSQDNYQSVTEAFF.

This clone was detected once. The gene calls are TRBV3-1 (or the pseudogene TRBV3-2) and TRBJ2-5; tentative D call: TRBD1 (6 bases). The CDR3 length is 16 residues. V lost 3 bases, J lost 5 bases, and 19 bases lay in between. Per germline, CDR1 LGHDT and CDR2 YNNKEL (reference sequence). The CDR3 loop is CASSHHTDRRGETQYF. CDR3 sequence (DNA): TGTGCCAGCAGCCACCACACCGACAGGAGAGGGGAGACCCAGTACTTC.

J is TRBJ2-2 and V is TRBV7-9; D unclear. Germline V gene sequence: CDR1 SEHNR, CDR2 FQNEAQ (reference sequence). V was clipped by 3 bases and J by 4 bases, with 15 bases between them. This CDR3 has 16 residues. The CDR3 region is CASSFRVSLVTGELFF. CDR3 bases: TGTGCCAGCAGCTTTCGGGTTAGCTTGGTCACCGGGGAGCTGTTTTTT.

Here the CDR3 reads CASSQGQGSSPLHF. The DNA of the CDR3 is TGTGCCAGCAGCCAGGGACAGGGATCTTCACCCCTCCACTTT. J is TRBJ1-6 and V is TRBV7-9; 9 nucleotides match TRBD1. CDR1 and CDR2 (germline): SEHNR, FQNEAQ (reference sequence). The CDR3 has 14 residues. Trimming removed 5 bases from V and 9 bases from J; junction bases left unmatched: 5.

The chain recombines TRBV18 with TRBJ2-5, with 7 bases that match TRBD1. CDR1 and CDR2 (germline): KGHSH, LQKENI. The V gene end was trimmed by 2 bases and the J gene end by 4 bases; junction bases not matched to a gene: 13. The CDR3 totals 17 residues. Here the CDR3 reads CASSPSRQGTQPETQYF. The CDR3 DNA reads as TGTGCCAGCTCACCATCAAGACAGGGTACTCAACCAGAGACCCAGTACTTC.

This clone was picked up one time. The CDR3 is CASSVSQTGLSYEQYF. DNA for the CDR3: TGTGCCAGCAGTGTCAGTCAGACAGGCCTCTCCTACGAGCAGTACTTC. This chain links TRBV2 with TRBJ2-7; perhaps TRBD1 as D (6 bases). Germline values: CDR1 SNHLY, CDR2 FYNNEI. Trimming removed 4 bases at V and 0 bases at J, with 16 bases between. This CDR3 is built from 16 residues.

The chain recombines TRBV28 with TRBJ1-5; D is undetermined. The germline V and J ends were trimmed by 8 bases and 7 bases, with 12 bases remaining between them. The CDR3 consists of 12 residues. CDR1 and CDR2 from the germline V gene are MDHEN and SYDVKM. The CDR3 here is CASRTGGQPQHF. The CDR3 bases are TGTGCCAGCCGGACCGGAGGGCAGCCCCAGCATTTT.

This rearrangement joins TRBV5-4 to TRBJ1-2; no clear D. Germline CDR1 and CDR2: SGHNT and YYREEE (reference sequence). Trimming left V 0 bases short and J 2 bases short, with 8 bases between. The CDR3 is 14 residues long. The CDR3 nucleotides are TGTGCCAGCAGCTTGGGGCATCTGAACTATGGCTACACCTTC. Its translation: CASSLGHLNYGYTF.

The genes are TRBV6-1 and TRBJ1-4, with no clear D. The V end lost 2 bases, the J end lost 3 bases, and 13 bases lay between the germline ends. This CDR3 comprises 16 residues. The V gene's germline CDR1 is MNHNS and CDR2 SASEGT. The CDR3 loop is CASSEFQAGSNEKLFF. In nucleotides, the CDR3 is TGTGCCAGCAGTGAATTTCAGGCGGGATCTAATGAAAAACTGTTTTTT.

The chain uses TRBV19 and TRBJ2-2, with a possible D match to TRBD2 (6 bases). CDR3 length: 13 residues. Germline lookup yields CDR1 LNHDA and CDR2 SQIVND (reference sequence). Trimming cost V 8 bases and J 7 bases, with 14 bases left between them. The CDR3 reads CASRKEGLGELFF. The CDR3 DNA reads as TGTGCCAGTCGGAAGGAGGGGCTCGGGGAGCTGTTTTTT.

The rearrangement links TRBV18 to TRBJ1-5, with TRBD1 as a possible D gene (6 bases). This CDR3 contains 17 residues. The germline V gene encodes CDR1 KGHSH and CDR2 LQKENI. Between the trimmed V and J ends, which lost 6 bases and 0 bases, there was a span of 18 bases. CDR3 sequence: CASSREGGVNSNQPQHF. As DNA, the CDR3 is TGTGCCAGCTCCCGTGAGGGGGGGGTAAATAGCAATCAGCCCCAGCATTTT.

This clone appeared once. The rearrangement uses TRBV3-1 (or the pseudogene TRBV3-2) and TRBJ2-1; tentative D call: TRBD2 (5 bases). The CDR3 sequence is 14 residues long. Germline CDR1 and CDR2: LGHDT and YNNKEL (reference sequence). Trimming cost V 4 bases and J 7 bases, with 14 bases left between them. The chain's CDR3 is CASSRSGGGNEQFF. CDR3 DNA: TGTGCCAGCAGCCGAAGCGGAGGAGGAAATGAGCAGTTCTTC.

The rearrangement uses TRBV7-2 and TRBJ1-6; no definite D call. With 4 bases removed from V and 7 bases from J, the gap between germline ends came to 8 bases. Germline V gene sequence: CDR1 SGHTA, CDR2 FQGNSA. The CDR3 is made up of 13 amino acids. The CDR3 reads CASSSRLNSPLHF. The CDR3 bases are TGTGCCAGCAGCTCGAGACTCAATTCACCCCTCCACTTT.

This chain connects TRBV5-4 to TRBJ2-2; D uncertain. This CDR3 region has 14 residues. Germline-derived CDR1 and CDR2 are SGHNT and YYREEE (reference sequence). With 5 bases removed from V and 6 bases from J, the gap between germline ends came to 14 bases. This chain's CDR3 is CASSLPDSPGELFF. The CDR3 DNA sequence: TGTGCCAGCAGTCTACCAGACTCACCCGGGGAGCTGTTTTTT. Filled out from reference TRBV5-4 and TRBJ2-2, the complete variable domain reads ETGVTQSPTHLIKTRGQQVTLRCSSQSGHNTVSWYQQALGQGPQFIFQYYREEENGRGNFPPRFSGLQFPNYSSELNVNALELDDSALYLCASSLPDSPGELFFGEGSRLTVL.

The CDR3 DNA is TGTGCCAGCAGCTTGGGAATAGGGGGGAACACTGAAGCTTTCTTT. It yields the protein CASSLGIGGNTEAFF. The V call is TRBV28, the J call TRBJ1-1; tentative D call: TRBD1 (6 bases). CDR1 and CDR2 from the germline V gene are MDHEN and SYDVKM. The length of the CDR3 is 15 residues. Trimming removed 6 bases at V and 1 base at J, with 15 bases between.

The chain couples TRBV4-2 to TRBJ1-2; D uncertain. This CDR3 has 15 amino acids. Germline loops: CDR1 LGHNA, CDR2 YNFKEQ. Trimming stripped 0 bases from V and 8 bases from J, with 16 bases between. CDR3 amino acids: CASSQDVRIAWGYTF. The CDR3 coding sequence is TGTGCCAGCAGCCAAGATGTGAGGATAGCATGGGGCTACACCTTC.